The source of this T cell receptor (beta chain) is a study of PD-L1 blockade in urothelial cancer (dated by TCRdb to 2016 to 2017). For context, the study as a whole: Therapy was started at some point between 2013 and 2015 for all patients, and atezolizumab 1,200 mg was administered intravenously every 3 weeks. About 90% of the roughly 29 patients were identified as males with urothelial cancer of bladder origin, and a prior smoking history was reported by 18 of 29 patients. An ECOG performance status of 0 or 1 was recorded for the patients, and 0 to 3 prior chemotherapy regimens had been received by the patients. Blood samples were analyzed at 3 weeks after treatment start (second dose) and at 6 weeks after treatment start. Blood samples gave median yields of about 150,000 T cells and tens of thousands of unique TCRs, along with a median clonality of about 0.084. An exploratory multi-omic analysis was conducted of the somatic, immune and clinical correlates of response to PD-L1 blockade with atezolizumab in urothelial cancer. Pretreatment tumor samples, along with matched peripheral blood collected serially before and after atezolizumab treatment, underwent TCR sequencing. Durable clinical benefit was defined as progression-free survival longer than 6 months, and TCR features were also tested against progression-free and overall survival. In the same patients, whole exome sequencing and RNA sequencing of pretreatment tumors were performed in addition to TCR sequencing. Durable clinical benefit was achieved by nine patients but not by the remaining 20. Pretreatment blood TCR-seq was available for under 35 patients, at least one posttreatment blood collection was obtained for roughly 25 patients, and tumor TCR-seq was available for roughly 25 patients. Results the study describes overall, beyond this receptor: A pretreatment peripheral blood TCR clonality below the median was linked to improved progression-free and overall survival. Because the sample size was small (n ≈ 30) and many exploratory analyses were performed, the results are intended to be hypothesis-generating. Patients with durable benefit showed greater expansion of tumor-associated TCR clones in peripheral blood 3 weeks after starting treatment (n of about 20, p = 0.022).

Each PCR received spiked-in synthetic TCR analog templates so that absolute template abundance could be estimated from read counts. TCRbeta CDR3 regions were amplified from genomic DNA with bias-controlled V and J gene primers using the immunoSEQ assay. Rearranged TCRbeta segments were sequenced at approximately 20X coverage. From the authors' description of their analysis: Sequencing errors were corrected by clustering, and CDR3s were annotated against IMGT so that V, D and J genes could be assigned. Only productive TCRbeta rearrangements were used in downstream analyses, excluding out-of-frame or stop-codon sequences. Clonality was computed as one minus Shannon entropy normalized by the log of the number of unique productive sequences. Clones differing between time points or between blood and tumor were identified by Fisher's exact test with Benjamini-Hochberg correction at adjusted p below 0.01. TCRdb obtained this table from immuneACCESS and retained in-frame rearrangements with V and J assigned. These tables miss some clones; where compared with another copy, unresolved V genes account for less than half of the shortfall, and the remainder is unexplained. The V and J calls and clone size come from that table; D and trimming were worked out from the DNA. Counted in this sample were roughly 130,000 clones; around 84% of them appeared once. Clones ranked in the top ten supply roughly 3.5% of the sample.

Taken with the paper, the label for time point translates to: pretreatment peripheral blood. The cohort included 25 to 35 patients with locally advanced or metastatic urothelial carcinoma who were treated at Memorial Sloan Kettering on a trial protocol. Peripheral blood mononuclear cells were collected pretreatment and during treatment, with between 1 and 8 total time points per patient. The Qiagen DNeasy Blood extraction kit was used to purify genomic DNA from total PBMCs and tumor samples. PBMCs were collected pretreatment and during treatment and were isolated and stored as previously described. V drops 1 base and J drops 2 bases, leaving 12 bases in between. Spanning cysteine to phenylalanine, the CDR3 consists of 15 amino acids. CDR3 DNA only is kept here, 45 bases in frame from base 1. The germline V gene (reference sequence) supplies CDR1 SEHNR and CDR2 FQNEAQ. This clone has a handful of counts. Its antigen has not been determined. One base away there is no much larger clone; base qualities are not given.

The sequencing here drew on PBMCs, taken around atezolizumab (anti-PD-L1) treatment. This clonotype was sampled from a man in his forties or fifties with urothelial cancer. The sequence is built from TRBV7-9 and TRBJ2-7; tentative D gene TRBD2, with 5 bases matching. The DNA sequence reads TGTGCCAGCAGCTTAGGGGCCAACGGGGCCTACGAGCAGTACTTC. Protein translation: CASSLGANGAYEQYF.